This TCR beta chain derives from a study of control samples from healthy donors and cancer patients. Some clones are missing from TCRdb's copy, which holds only in-frame ones; the method was immunoSEQ multiplex PCR. The sample holds tens of thousands of clones, roughly nine tenths seen once. V dropped 3 bases and J dropped 12; count of bases not matched to a gene: 5. CDR3 size: 12 residues. CDR1 is SGHNT and CDR2 is YENEEA in the germline V gene. The chain uses TRBV11-3 and TRBJ2-3; TRBD2 agrees at 8 bases. The sequence was collected from a man aged 60 to 69 with colorectal cancer. The source material was PBMCs. DNA for the CDR3: TGTGCCAGCAGCTTCCCGACTAGCGCCCAGTATTTT. It is translated as CASSFPTSAQYF. Drawing the rest from reference TRBV11-3 and TRBJ2-3, the complete variable domain is EAGVVQSPRYKIIEKKQPVAFWCNPISGHNTLYWYLQNLGQGPELLIRYENEEAVDDSQLPKDRFSAERLKGVDSTLKIQPAELGDSAVYLCASSFPTSAQYFGPGTRLTVL.